The next 26 T cell receptor beta chains were all read from a single sample in a study of cytotoxic CD8 clonotypes in ibrutinib-treated CLL. Measured with immunoSEQ multiplex PCR; TCRdb has only the in-frame clones, and not every one. The sample lists 250,000 to 350,000 clones; roughly 76% were seen once. The sample here was PBMCs, taken at disease progression, from a patient treated with ibrutinib. The receptors derive from a human donor with chronic lymphocytic leukemia.

The chain recombines TRBV18 with TRBJ2-4; 11 bases agree with TRBD1. The CDR3 has 19 residues. J lost 0 bases, V lost 5 bases, and 12 bases had no gene match. Per germline, CDR1 KGHSH and CDR2 LQKENI. The CDR3 sequence: CASSTNRDRGTLAKNIQYF. The CDR3 DNA is TGTGCCAGCTCAACCAACAGGGACAGGGGGACACTAGCCAAAAACATTCAGTACTTC.

The DNA of the CDR3 is TGTGCCAGCAGCGAGGTCGGGTCTGGAAACACCATATATTTT. Translated, it gives CASSEVGSGNTIYF. The gene calls are TRBV9 and TRBJ1-3; D is undetermined. This CDR3 has 14 residues. Deletions cut 3 bases from V and 1 base from J, with 8 bases between. Germline V lookup: CDR1 SGDLS, CDR2 YYNGEE.

The rearrangement links TRBV28 to TRBJ2-1; D is unresolved. Trimming pared 6 bases from V and 10 bases from J, leaving 16 bases between. There are 13 residues in the CDR3. Germline CDR1 reads MDHEN; CDR2 reads SYDVKM. CDR3 nucleotide sequence: TGTGCCAGCAGGACCCGGGCCTACGGGGAGCAGTTCTTC. Its protein product is CASRTRAYGEQFF.

V gene TRBV2 combines with J gene TRBJ1-2; D may be TRBD1 (5 bases). V lost 3 bases, J lost 8 bases, and 16 bases lay in between. Germline lookup yields CDR1 SNHLY and CDR2 FYNNEI. The CDR3 sequence is 14 residues long. CDR3 loop: CASSEASRVAGYTF. DNA of the CDR3: TGTGCCAGCAGTGAGGCGAGCAGGGTGGCGGGCTACACCTTC.

This clone was counted a few times. This chain connects TRBV2 to TRBJ2-7, with a possible D match to TRBD1 (5 bases). Per germline, CDR1 SNHLY and CDR2 FYNNEI. This CDR3 has 12 residues. V was clipped by 6 bases and J by 3 bases, with 9 bases between them. CDR3 DNA: TGTGCCAGCAGGGGGCGCTTCTACGAGCAGTACTTC. Translated: CASRGRFYEQYF.

The chain employs TRBV2 and TRBJ2-1, with TRBD1 matching over 8 bases. V was clipped by 4 bases and J by 7 bases; unmatched bases: 6. The V gene's germline CDR1 is SNHLY and CDR2 FYNNEI. The CDR3 contains 14 residues. The CDR3 region is CASSAPGGWNEQFF. CDR3 nucleotide sequence: TGTGCCAGCAGTGCTCCAGGGGGCTGGAATGAGCAGTTCTTC.

With regard to this clone: The same CDR3 can be traced to other DNA sequences in this sample. The V and J genes are TRBV20-1 and TRBJ2-7, with D hard to call. Germline V CDR1 and CDR2: DFQATT, SNEGSKA (reference sequence). Trimming cost V 6 bases and J 3 bases, with 9 bases left between them. This CDR3 region has 11 residues. The CDR3 is CSAPTVYEQYF. The CDR3 nucleotides are TGCAGTGCCCCCACAGTCTACGAGCAGTACTTC.

The V call is TRBV15, the J call TRBJ2-1, with D unresolved. Germline loops: CDR1 LNHNV, CDR2 YYDKDF (reference sequence). Trimming removed 1 base from V and 7 bases from J, with 8 bases in between. The CDR3 contains 13 residues. In nucleotides, the CDR3 is TGTGCCACCAGCAGAGTTCTTCGGAATGAGCAGTTCTTC. Residues: CATSRVLRNEQFF.

This clone appeared a few times. This chain links TRBV5-1 with TRBJ1-6; D not certain. Germline loops: CDR1 SGHRS, CDR2 YFSETQ. The CDR3 contains 13 residues. V lost 0 bases, J lost 8 bases, and 6 bases lay in between. The CDR3 DNA reads TGCGCCAGCAGCTTGGACAGAGATTCACCCCTCCACTTT. This codes for CASSLDRDSPLHF. Filled out from reference TRBV5-1 and TRBJ1-6, the complete variable domain reads KAGVTQTPRYLIKTRGQQVTLSCSPISGHRSVSWYQQTPGQGLQFLFEYFSETQRNKGNFPGRFSGRQFSNSRSEMNVSTLELGDSALYLCASSLDRDSPLHFGNGTRLTVT.

J is TRBJ2-3 and V is TRBV9; D gene unclear. CDR1 is SGDLS, CDR2 YYNGEE, per germline. V dropped 6 bases and J dropped 2 bases, with 16 bases sitting between them. The CDR3 is 15 residues long. The CDR3, as DNA: TGTGCCAGCAACAGACGCCTAGGGCCCACAGATACGCAGTATTTT. Residues: CASNRRLGPTDTQYF. The variable domain in full, with the rest retrieved from reference TRBV9 and TRBJ2-3, is DSGVTQTPKHLITATGQRVTLRCSPRSGDLSVYWYQQSLDQGLQFLIQYYNGEERAKGNILERFSAQQFPDLHSELNLSSLELGDSALYFCASNRRLGPTDTQYFGPGTRLTVL.

This chain uses TRBV5-1 with TRBJ2-2; 10 positions agree with TRBD2. Per germline, CDR1 SGHRS and CDR2 YFSETQ. The CDR3 totals 16 residues. V lost 5 bases and J lost 4; bases outside the gene matches: 8. CDR3 region: CASRTSGEIGTGELFF. The CDR3 region has the DNA TGCGCCAGCAGAACTAGCGGGGAAATCGGCACCGGGGAGCTGTTTTTT.

The chain has TRBV27 and TRBJ1-6, with D possibly TRBD1 on 5 matching bases. This CDR3 has 14 amino acids. The V end was cut by 2 bases, the J end by 6 bases, with 8 bases between. Germline loops: CDR1 MNHEY, CDR2 SMNVEV (reference sequence). CDR3 amino acids: CASSLRQGNSPLHF. CDR3 nucleotides: TGTGCCAGCAGTTTAAGGCAGGGTAATTCACCCCTCCACTTT.

The gene calls are TRBV4-1 and TRBJ1-1, with D perhaps TRBD1 (6 bases). This CDR3 region has 11 residues. Germline V gene sequence: CDR1 MGHRA, CDR2 YSYEKL. V was shortened by 8 bases and J by 8 bases, with 12 bases between the two germline ends. CDR3 sequence (DNA): TGCGCCAGCTATGGACAGAAAGAAGCTTTCTTT. Residues: CASYGQKEAFF.

This clone was seen repeatedly, ten times or more. The chain joins TRBV2 to TRBJ1-6, with unresolved D. Trimming took 5 bases from V and 8 from J, leaving 10 bases between them. This CDR3 has 13 residues. CDR1 and CDR2 from the germline V gene are SNHLY and FYNNEI. The CDR3 loop is CASSILPDSPLHF. Written as DNA, the CDR3 is TGTGCCAGCAGTATTCTACCGGATTCACCCCTCCACTTT.

V gene TRBV6-1 combines with J gene TRBJ2-5, with 12 bases lining up with TRBD1. The CDR3 is 17 amino acids. The V gene's germline CDR1 is MNHNS and CDR2 SASEGT. The V gene end was trimmed by 2 bases and the J gene end by 4 bases; junction bases not matched to a gene: 8. DNA for the CDR3: TGTGCCAGCAGTGAACGTGTGGGACAGGGGGCAGGAGAGACCCAGTACTTC. Protein: CASSERVGQGAGETQYF.

This clone has more than one count but fewer than ten. V is TRBV27 and J is TRBJ2-3; D is uncertain. Per germline, CDR1 MNHEY and CDR2 SMNVEV (reference sequence). This CDR3 contains 15 residues. Between the trimmed V and J ends, which lost 6 bases and 0 bases, there was a span of 13 bases. CDR3 nucleotides: TGTGCCAGCAGCAGATTGGGTCCTAGCACAGATACGCAGTATTTT. It specifies CASSRLGPSTDTQYF.

The gene calls are TRBV9 and TRBJ2-1; 12 nucleotides agree with TRBD2. The CDR3 extends over 15 amino acids. Trimming at V came to 2 bases and at J to 8 bases, leaving 5 bases not matched to a gene. Germline values: CDR1 SGDLS, CDR2 YYNGEE. The CDR3 reads CASSVWGLAGDEQFF. In nucleotides, the CDR3 is TGTGCCAGCAGCGTTTGGGGACTAGCGGGCGATGAGCAGTTCTTC.

The chain has TRBV2 and TRBJ1-5; 11 positions match TRBD1. The germline V gene has CDR1 SNHLY and CDR2 FYNNEI. This CDR3 has 18 amino acids. The V gene end was trimmed by 5 bases and the J gene end by 2 bases; junction bases not matched to a gene: 11. CDR3 sequence: CASSFGQGAELRNQPQHF. The CDR3 bases are TGTGCCAGCAGTTTCGGACAGGGGGCGGAATTACGCAATCAGCCCCAGCATTTT.

About this clone itself: Other DNA sequences within the sample encode an identical CDR3. This sequence joins TRBV9 and TRBJ1-5, with 10 bases that match TRBD1. The CDR3 spans 14 residues. The germline gives CDR1 SGDLS, CDR2 YYNGEE. Trimming removed 0 bases from V and 7 bases from J; junction bases left unmatched: 1. CDR3 nucleotide sequence: TGTGCCAGCAGCGTAGGGACAGGGGGGCAGCCCCAGCATTTT. It translates to CASSVGTGGQPQHF.

The chain has TRBV10-1 and TRBJ1-3; no definite D call. The CDR3 length is 15 residues. Trimming cost V 6 bases and J 0 bases, with 12 bases left between them. Germline V lookup: CDR1 WNHNN, CDR2 SYGVQD (reference sequence). The DNA of the CDR3 is TGCGCCAGCAGCCCGGACGCGGACTCTGGAAACACCATATATTTT. This gives the protein CASSPDADSGNTIYF.

The rearrangement uses TRBV7-6 and TRBJ2-7, with a weak D call TRBD2 (5 bases). Between the trimmed V and J ends, which lost 1 base and 3 bases, there was a span of 10 bases. Germline V gives CDR1 SGHVS, CDR2 FNYEAQ. This CDR3 contains 14 residues. The CDR3: CASSLVATSYEQYF. CDR3 nucleotides: TGTGCCAGCAGCTTAGTCGCTACTAGCTACGAGCAGTACTTC.

V is TRBV23-1 and J is TRBJ2-7; TRBD1 matches 7 bases. TRBV23-1 is labeled an ORF, and its function is uncertain. The V and J ends lost 3 bases and 0 bases, in that order; junction bases with no gene match: 8. This CDR3 has 16 amino acids. The CDR3 spells CASSHRTGSSSYEQYF. In DNA, the CDR3 is TGCGCCAGCAGTCACCGGACAGGTTCTTCCTCCTACGAGCAGTACTTC.

The CDR3 region is CASSIDLWARSTDTQYF. CDR3 sequence (DNA): TGTGCCAGTAGTATAGATCTCTGGGCGCGTAGCACAGATACGCAGTATTTT. This sequence joins TRBV19 and TRBJ2-3; D unclear. The CDR3 length is 17 residues. V was pared by 0 bases and J by 0 bases, with 13 bases between. CDR1 and CDR2 (germline): LNHDA, SQIVND (reference sequence).

This clone was picked up one time. This sequence joins TRBV18 and TRBJ2-3; no firm D call. The CDR3 runs 15 residues. Germline V gene sequence: CDR1 KGHSH, CDR2 LQKENI. Trimming left V 3 bases short and J 10 bases short, with 20 bases between. The CDR3 protein is CASSPSPASPVPQYF. As DNA, the CDR3 is TGTGCCAGCTCACCGAGCCCGGCATCTCCGGTTCCGCAGTATTTT.

The rearrangement joins TRBV4-1 to TRBJ2-5; 7 nucleotides line up with TRBD1. Judging by the DNA end, TRBJ2-7 fits better; the J call may be wrong. The germline gives CDR1 MGHRA, CDR2 YSYEKL. This CDR3 contains 16 residues. The CDR3 spells CASSPGTAVLSYEQYF. The CDR3 DNA sequence: TGCGCCAGCAGCCCCGGGACAGCCGTCCTCTCCTACGAGCAGTACTTC.

The chain has TRBV2 and TRBJ2-3; TRBD1 matches 7 bases. The junction had 18 bases not matched to a gene; V was cut back by 2 bases and J by 4 bases. Germline V gives CDR1 SNHLY, CDR2 FYNNEI. The CDR3 is made up of 19 amino acids. This CDR3 is CASSEPRDRGIIASDTQYF. The CDR3 nucleotides are TGTGCCAGCAGTGAACCCCGGGACAGAGGGATTATAGCATCAGATACGCAGTATTTT.